A selection of T cell receptor beta chains follows, all from one sample in a study of human T cells and chemical hapten exposure. TCRdb called the RACE reads again in MiXCR, with one record for every CDR3 protein. The sample lists approximately 260,000 distinct CDR3 sequences, just under 8% seen once, with 1.2% in the top ten. This material consisted of whole blood, taken in connection with sensitization to the hapten diphenylcyclopropenone (DPC). The receptors stem from a young man with alopecia areata. Some clones in this sample may be carry-over from other donors' samples. The CDR3 runs from the conserved cysteine through the conserved F or W. The D gene is left open where the match is weak. A row's size may be missing; if present it is once, few, many or a size class.

d_gene | abundance | j_gene | v_gene | CDR3nt | CDR3aa
TRBD1 | NA | TRBJ2-5 | TRBV12-3/TRBV12-4 | TGTGCCAGCAGTTTAAAGGGACAGCCTCAAGAGACCCAGTACTTC | CASSLKGQPQETQYF
NA | few | TRBJ1-1 | TRBV12-3/TRBV12-4 | TGTGCCAGCAGTTTCGGCGGCACGCACACTGAAGCTTTCTTT | CASSFGGTHTEAFF
NA | many | TRBJ2-3 | TRBV29-1 | TGCAGCGCCCAATCCCAAGTCCCAGATACGCAGTATTTT | CSAQSQVPDTQYF
TRBD2 | NA | TRBJ2-4 | TRBV9 | TGTGCCAGCAGCGTAGACGCCAGCGGGGGGACGGCCAAAAACATTCAGTACTTC | CASSVDASGGTAKNIQYF
NA | many | TRBJ1-1 | TRBV7-9 | TGTGCCAGCAGCCCGAAGGGCAGGGCGAGCACTGAAGCTTTCTTT | CASSPKGRASTEAFF
NA | few | TRBJ1-5 | TRBV4-3 | TGCGCCAGCAGCCAGGCTTATTCTCAGCCCCAGCATTTT | CASSQAYSQPQHF
NA | few | TRBJ1-3 | TRBV9 | TGTGCCAGCAGCGTAAGTTATGAGGGACGGCCTGGAAACACCATATATTTT | CASSVSYEGRPGNTIYF
NA | few | TRBJ1-6 | TRBV5-1 | TGCGCCAGCAGCGGGGGGTTTGGTTCACCCCTCCACTTT | CASSGGFGSPLHF
NA | NA | TRBJ2-2 | TRBV6-5 | TGTGCCAGCAGTTATGATGGGGGCCGGGAGCTGTTTTTT | CASSYDGGRELFF
NA | NA | TRBJ1-1 | TRBV11-2 | TGTGCCAGCAGCTTAGGGGGGAGATTCATGAACACTGAAGCTTTCTTT | CASSLGGRFMNTEAFF
NA | NA | TRBJ2-7 | TRBV29-1 | TGCAGCGTTGATCAGGCCTACGAGCAGTACTTC | CSVDQAYEQYF
NA | NA | TRBJ1-2 | TRBV6-6 | TGTGCCAGCAGTTACGGGGCAGAGACTAACTATGGCTACACCTTC | CASSYGAETNYGYTF
TRBD1 | few | TRBJ2-6 | TRBV7-2 | TGTGCCAGCAGCAACAGGGGGCTTGGGGCCAACGTCCTGACTTTC | CASSNRGLGANVLTF
NA | NA | TRBJ1-3 | TRBV12-3/TRBV12-4 | TGTGCCAGCAGCCCGGTCCCATCTGGAAACACCATATATTTT | CASSPVPSGNTIYF
TRBD1 | NA | TRBJ2-3 | TRBV18 | TGTGCCAGCTCACCACAGGGGGCGAACCGTAGGGATACGCAGTATTTT | CASSPQGANRRDTQYF
NA | few | TRBJ2-2 | TRBV12-3/TRBV12-4 | TGTGCCAGCAGTAACCGGGACGCAGGACGAGGGGGGGAGCTGTTTTTT | CASSNRDAGRGGELFF
NA | few | TRBJ2-2 | TRBV6-2/TRBV6-3 | TGTGCCAGCAGACTATGGACCGGGGAGCTGTTTTTT | CASRLWTGELFF
NA | NA | TRBJ1-2 | TRBV4-3 | TGCGCCAGCAGCCAATTTTCAGGGGACGGGGGCTATGGCTACACCTTC | CASSQFSGDGGYGYTF
NA | few | TRBJ2-6 | TRBV28 | TGTGCCAGCAGCCTCGCAGTCTCTGGGGCCAACGTCCTGACTTTC | CASSLAVSGANVLTF
NA | few | TRBJ1-2 | TRBV7-2 | TGTGCCAGCAGCGCACCGGGACAACGTGGCTACACCTTC | CASSAPGQRGYTF